Reported below is one T cell receptor beta chain. Its antigen remains unidentified. The sample comes from a study of shared clonotypes between healthy human individuals. The germline V gene has CDR1 SGHTA and CDR2 FQGNSA. V shed 1 base, J shed 2 bases, and the junction held 11 bases outside the gene matches. The CDR3 runs 18 residues. Clones were read by immunoSEQ multiplex PCR, and TCRdb kept only the in-frame ones, dropping some. The table shows over 2 million clones, with less than 95% occurring only once. Study-level results: Tissues were not sampled, only blood, and their repertoires likely differ.

V is TRBV7-2 and J is TRBJ2-7; 10 bases agree with TRBD2. The sequenced material came from naive CD4+ T cells from PBMCs. The subset here: CD45RA+ positively selected. The sequence derives from a man aged 18 to 29 in good health. Some clones in this sample may be carry-over from other donors' samples. The CDR3, as DNA: TGTGCCAGCAGCTTAGGCGGTAGCGGGAGGATGAGGGCCTACGAGCAGTACTTC. Translated: CASSLGGSGRMRAYEQYF.